This T cell receptor (beta chain) was recorded in a study of blood T cell repertoires in COVID-19. Overall study: Sample material is recorded as cDNA or gDNA derived from T cells, B-cell-depleted T cells, or PBMCs.

Trimming took 4 bases from V and 7 from J; bases not matched to a gene: 10. This CDR3 contains 16 residues. Germline assignment: CDR1 MNHEY and CDR2 SVGAGI. All enrollees were roughly 18 to 95 years old and from roughly 26 US areas. Assignments of participants to cohorts depended upon their own reported clinical history. In the original workflow: Counts of nucleated cells, estimated from reference gene primer amplification, were obtained. Libraries were prepared by immunoSEQ multiplex PCR; TCRdb keeps only in-frame clonotypes and omits some of them. The V and J calls and clone size are taken from that table; D and trimming were inferred from the DNA. The repertoire holds roughly 200,000 clones, with roughly 89% as singletons.

Sequenced input: PBMCs or T cells enriched from blood (not recorded which). This clonotype was obtained from a man aged 18 to 29 with acute COVID-19. The chain recombines TRBV6-5 with TRBJ2-1; 10 bases align to TRBD2. The CDR3 loop is CASSSPASGSTNEQFF. Here the CDR3 DNA reads TGTGCCAGCAGTTCCCCCGCTAGCGGGAGCACAAATGAGCAGTTCTTC.